This T cell receptor beta chain was retrieved from a study of T cell repertoires in cytomegalovirus infection. Study-wide context: Indicated by public TCR beta signatures were CMV infection and matching HLA type. Study-level results: Dominating the ex vivo response were HLA-C-restricted CMV-specific TCR beta clonotypes.

CDR3 length equals 13 residues. Per germline, CDR1 DFQATT and CDR2 SNEGSKA (reference sequence). Trimming took 2 bases from V and 4 from J, leaving 12 bases between them. MiXCR, run by TCRdb on the reads, gives a single entry per CDR3 protein. The data contain 510,000 or so distinct CDR3 sequences, around 27% of them singletons. This clonotype was counted a few times. What it recognizes is unknown. The chain is built from TRBV20-1 and TRBJ2-7; possibly TRBD2 for D (5 bases). The material sequenced was PBMCs. The TCR was taken from a human donor in good health (CMV status not recorded). Some clones in this sample may be carry-over from other donors' samples. The CDR3 DNA reads TGCAGTGCTAGAAAGAGCCGCGGGTACGAGCAGTACTTC. Its protein product is CSARKSRGYEQYF.